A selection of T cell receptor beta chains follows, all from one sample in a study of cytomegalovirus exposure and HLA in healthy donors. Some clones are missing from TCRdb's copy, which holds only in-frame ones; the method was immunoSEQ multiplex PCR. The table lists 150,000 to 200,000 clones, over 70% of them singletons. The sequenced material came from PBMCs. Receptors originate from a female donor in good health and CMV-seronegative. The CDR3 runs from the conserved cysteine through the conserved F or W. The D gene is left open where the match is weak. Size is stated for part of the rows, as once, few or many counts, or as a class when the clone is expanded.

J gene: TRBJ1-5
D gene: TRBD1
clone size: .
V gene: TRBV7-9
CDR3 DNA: TGTTCCAGCAGCCCCGGGAGAGGGACAGGGATTCAGCCCCAGCATTTT
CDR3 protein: CSSSPGRGTGIQPQHF

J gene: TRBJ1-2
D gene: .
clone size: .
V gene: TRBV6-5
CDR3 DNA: TGTGCCAGCACCCCCGGGGGTATCTATGGCTACACCTTC
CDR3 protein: CASTPGGIYGYTF

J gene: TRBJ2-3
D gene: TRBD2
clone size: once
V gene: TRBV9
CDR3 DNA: TGTGCCAGCAGCGTAGCTAGCGGTCTAATCAGGAGCACAGATACGCAGTATTTT
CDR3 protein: CASSVASGLIRSTDTQYF

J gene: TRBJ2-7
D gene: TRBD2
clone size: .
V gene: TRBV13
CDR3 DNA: TGTGCCAGCAGCCCAAGACTAGCGGTTACCTACGAGCGGTACTTC
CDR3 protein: CASSPRLAVTYERYF

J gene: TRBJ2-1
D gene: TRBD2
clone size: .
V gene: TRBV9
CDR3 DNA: TGTGCCAGCAGCGCCGGACCTAGCGGGGGGTTCGATGAGCAGTTCTTC
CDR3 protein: CASSAGPSGGFDEQFF

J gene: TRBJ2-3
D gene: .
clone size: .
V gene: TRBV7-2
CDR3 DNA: TGTGCCAGCAGCTTAGCGGTTACTAGCACAGATACGCAGTATTTT
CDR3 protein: CASSLAVTSTDTQYF

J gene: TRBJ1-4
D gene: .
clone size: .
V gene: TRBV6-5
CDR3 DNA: TGTGCCAGCAGTAACCGACAGGTGCGAGAAAAACTGTTTTTT
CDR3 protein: CASSNRQVREKLFF

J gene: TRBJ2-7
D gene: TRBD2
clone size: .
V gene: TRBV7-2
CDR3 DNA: TGTGCCAGCAGCGCCCAACGGGGGACTAGTCACGAGCAGTACTTC
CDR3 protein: CASSAQRGTSHEQYF

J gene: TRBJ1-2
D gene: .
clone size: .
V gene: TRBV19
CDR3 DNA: TGTGCCAGTAGTATACGACTACTTCAGGGGCCCACCTCCTCCTATGGCTACACCTTC
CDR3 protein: CASSIRLLQGPTSSYGYTF

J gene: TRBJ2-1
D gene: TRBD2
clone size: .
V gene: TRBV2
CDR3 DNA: TGTGCCAGCAGTGGGACTAGCGGGGGCTACAATGAGCAGTTCTTC
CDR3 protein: CASSGTSGGYNEQFF

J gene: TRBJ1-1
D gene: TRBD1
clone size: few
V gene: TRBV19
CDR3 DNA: TGTGCCAGTACCCGCACAGGGGTGAACACTGAAGCTTTCTTT
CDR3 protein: CASTRTGVNTEAFF

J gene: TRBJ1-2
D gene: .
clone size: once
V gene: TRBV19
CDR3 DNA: TGTGCCAGTAGTGATACAGGGTCTTATGGCTACACCTTC
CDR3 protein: CASSDTGSYGYTF

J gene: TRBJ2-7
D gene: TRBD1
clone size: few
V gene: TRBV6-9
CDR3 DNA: TGTGCCAGCAGTTATAAGGGACAGGGAATCCACGAGCAGTACTTC
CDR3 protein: CASSYKGQGIHEQYF

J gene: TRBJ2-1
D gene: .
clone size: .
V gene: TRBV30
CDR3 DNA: TGTGCCCGAGGGTACAATGAGCAGTTCTTC
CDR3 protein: CARGYNEQFF

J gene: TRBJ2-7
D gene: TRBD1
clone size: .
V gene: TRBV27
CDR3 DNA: TGTGCCAGCAGTTCGTATAACAGGGGTGGATTTTACGAGCAGTACTTC
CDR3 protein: CASSSYNRGGFYEQYF

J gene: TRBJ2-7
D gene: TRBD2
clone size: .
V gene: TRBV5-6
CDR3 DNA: TGTGCCAGCAGCCACGCGGGAGGTTACGAGCAGTACTTC
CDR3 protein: CASSHAGGYEQYF

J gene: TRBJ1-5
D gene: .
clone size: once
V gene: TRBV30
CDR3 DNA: TGTGCCTGGAGTGTGAAACAGGGCGGCCAGCCCCAGCATTTT
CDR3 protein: CAWSVKQGGQPQHF

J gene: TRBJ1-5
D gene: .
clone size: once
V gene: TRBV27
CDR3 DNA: TGTGCCAGCAGCTCTTGGGGGGGCCAGCCCCAGCATTTT
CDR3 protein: CASSSWGGQPQHF

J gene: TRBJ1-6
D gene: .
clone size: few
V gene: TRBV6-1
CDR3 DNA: TGTGCCAGCAGTGAAGCTCGTGCGGGCTCCTATAATTCACCCCTCCACTTT
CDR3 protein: CASSEARAGSYNSPLHF

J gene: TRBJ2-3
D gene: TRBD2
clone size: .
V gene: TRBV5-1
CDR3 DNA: TGCGCCAGCAGCTTGGCCCCACTAGCGGGAGCAGATACGCAGTATTTT
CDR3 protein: CASSLAPLAGADTQYF

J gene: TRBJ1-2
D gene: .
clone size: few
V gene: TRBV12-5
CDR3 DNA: TGTGCTAGTGGTTTGAGGGAGGGGTCTGGCTACACCTTC
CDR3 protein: CASGLREGSGYTF

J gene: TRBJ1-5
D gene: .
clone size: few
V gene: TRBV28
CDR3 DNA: TGTGCCAGCAGTAGAGGGGGGGGCAATCAGCCCCAGCATTTT
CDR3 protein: CASSRGGGNQPQHF

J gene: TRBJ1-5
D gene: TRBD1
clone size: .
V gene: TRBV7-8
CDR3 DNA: TGTGCCAGCAGTCCCGACAGGGGCTGGCAGCCCCAGCATTTT
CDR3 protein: CASSPDRGWQPQHF

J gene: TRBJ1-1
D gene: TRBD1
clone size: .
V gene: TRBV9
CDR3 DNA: TGTGCCAGCAGCGTCTACCCCCTCCAGGGGGCGGCGAACACTGAAGCTTTCTTT
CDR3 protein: CASSVYPLQGAANTEAFF

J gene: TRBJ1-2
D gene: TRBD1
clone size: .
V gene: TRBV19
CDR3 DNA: TGTGCCACCCTCCCAAGGGACAGGACATCGGGCGACTATGGCTACACCTTC
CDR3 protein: CATLPRDRTSGDYGYTF

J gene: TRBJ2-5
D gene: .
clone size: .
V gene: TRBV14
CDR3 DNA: TGTGCCAGCAGCCGTCTAACAGGGCAAGAGACCCAGTACTTC
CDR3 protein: CASSRLTGQETQYF

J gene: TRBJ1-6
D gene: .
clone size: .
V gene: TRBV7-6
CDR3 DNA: TGTGCCAGCAGCTTAGTCACAGGCCAGACACCCCTCCACTTT
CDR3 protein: CASSLVTGQTPLHF

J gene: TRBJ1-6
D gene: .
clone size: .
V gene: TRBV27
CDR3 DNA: TGTGCCAGCAGTTTTTATACCCAGGGGTTTTCACCCCTCCACTTT
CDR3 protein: CASSFYTQGFSPLHF

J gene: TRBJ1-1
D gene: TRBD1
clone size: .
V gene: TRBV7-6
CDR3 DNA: TGTGCCAGCAGCCCGGGGACAGGTATTAGTGAAGCTTTCTTT
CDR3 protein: CASSPGTGISEAFF

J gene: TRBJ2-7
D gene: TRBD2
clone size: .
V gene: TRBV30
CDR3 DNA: TGTGCCTGGAGGGTAGGACTAGCGGGGGCCTACGAGCAGTACTTC
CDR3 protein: CAWRVGLAGAYEQYF

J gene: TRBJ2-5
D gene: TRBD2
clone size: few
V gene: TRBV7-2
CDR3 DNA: TGTGCCAGCAGCTTAGCCGCAGCGGGGGGAGAAGAGACCCAGTACTTC
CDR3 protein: CASSLAAAGGEETQYF

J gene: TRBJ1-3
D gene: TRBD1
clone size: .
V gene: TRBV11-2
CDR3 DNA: TGTGCCAGCAGCTTAGGCTCGGGACAGGGGGCTGGCACCATATATTTT
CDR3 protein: CASSLGSGQGAGTIYF

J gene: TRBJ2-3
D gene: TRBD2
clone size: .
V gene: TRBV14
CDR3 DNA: TGTGCCAGCAGCCAAGTCTCGCGTGGACTAGCGGGTTATACGCAGTATTTT
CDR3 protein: CASSQVSRGLAGYTQYF

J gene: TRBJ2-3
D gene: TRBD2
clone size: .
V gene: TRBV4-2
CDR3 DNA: TGTGCCAGCAGCCAAGATTACAGACTAGCGGGAGTCGTAGATACGCAGTATTTT
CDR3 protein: CASSQDYRLAGVVDTQYF

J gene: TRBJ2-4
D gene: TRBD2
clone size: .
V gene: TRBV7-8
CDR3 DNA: TGTGCCAGCAGCAAACTAGCGGACCTAGCCAAAAACATTCAGTACTTC
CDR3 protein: CASSKLADLAKNIQYF

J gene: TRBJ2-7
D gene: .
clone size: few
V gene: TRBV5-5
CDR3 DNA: TGTGCCAGCAGCCGCGGGACGTCGGAGGTCTCCTACGAGCAGTACTTC
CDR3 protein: CASSRGTSEVSYEQYF

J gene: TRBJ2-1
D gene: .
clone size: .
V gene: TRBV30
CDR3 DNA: TGTGCCTGGAGTGTGGGAGGTTACAATGAGCAGTTCTTC
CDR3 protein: CAWSVGGYNEQFF

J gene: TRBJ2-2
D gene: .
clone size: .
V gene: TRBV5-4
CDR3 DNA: TGTGCCAGCAGCTTGCGGCTAGCAGACGGGGAGCTGTTTTTT
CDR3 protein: CASSLRLADGELFF

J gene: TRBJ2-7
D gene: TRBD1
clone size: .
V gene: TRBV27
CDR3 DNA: TGTGCCAGCAGAACAGGGGGCCACGAGCAGTACTTC
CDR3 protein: CASRTGGHEQYF

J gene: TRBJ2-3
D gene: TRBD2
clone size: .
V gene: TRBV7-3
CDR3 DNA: TGTGCCAGCAGCTCCGGACTAGCGGACACAGATACGCAGTATTTT
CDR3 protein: CASSSGLADTDTQYF

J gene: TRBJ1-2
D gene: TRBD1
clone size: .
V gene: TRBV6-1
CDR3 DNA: TGTGCCAGCAGTGAAGGGACAGGGGGTTATGGCTACACCTTC
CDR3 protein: CASSEGTGGYGYTF

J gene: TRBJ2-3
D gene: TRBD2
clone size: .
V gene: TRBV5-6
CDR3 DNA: TGTGCCAGCAGCTTGGACGGGGGGTTTCGAGATACGCAGTATTTT
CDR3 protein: CASSLDGGFRDTQYF

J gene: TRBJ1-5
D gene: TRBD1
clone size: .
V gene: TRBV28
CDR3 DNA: TGTGCCAGCAGTCTTATTTCAGGGGGCCGGGGCAATCAGCCCCAGCATTTT
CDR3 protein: CASSLISGGRGNQPQHF

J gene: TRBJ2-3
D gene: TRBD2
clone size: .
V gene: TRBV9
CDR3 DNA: TGTGCCAGCAGCGTAGGGGCCAGCGGGAGGGGCGAGGCGCAGTATTTT
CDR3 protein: CASSVGASGRGEAQYF

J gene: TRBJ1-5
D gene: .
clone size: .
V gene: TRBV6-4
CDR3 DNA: TGTGCCAGCAGTGAATTTCAGGGCGGTCAGCCCCAGCATTTT
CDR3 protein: CASSEFQGGQPQHF

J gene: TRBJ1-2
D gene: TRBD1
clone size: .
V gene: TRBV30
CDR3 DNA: TGTGCCTGGAATGCAGGGGGCGCCTATGGCTACACCTTC
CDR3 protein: CAWNAGGAYGYTF

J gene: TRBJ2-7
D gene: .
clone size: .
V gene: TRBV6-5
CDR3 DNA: TGTGCCAGCAGTTACTCGACGAGCGGGTACGAGCAGTACTTC
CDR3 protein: CASSYSTSGYEQYF

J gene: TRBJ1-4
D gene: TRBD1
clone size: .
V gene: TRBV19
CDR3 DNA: TGTGCCAGTAGTCGACAGGGGGTGAATGAAAAACTGTTTTTT
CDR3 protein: CASSRQGVNEKLFF